Below, 17 T cell receptor beta chains from the same sample are listed, as sequenced in a study of blood T cells in healthy people across ages. Sample-barcoded 5' priming and a J-beta primer mix drove a second PCR of about 6 to 12 cycles. TCRdb re-called the 5' RACE reads through MiXCR, storing one row per CDR3 protein. The sample carries around 1.5 million distinct CDR3 sequences, about 35% recorded once. The sample taken for sequencing was blood. These receptors were obtained from a woman aged 25 to 39 in good health.

This chain connects TRBV12-3 or TRBV12-4 to TRBJ2-5; 14 nucleotides match TRBD2. J was trimmed by 5 bases and V by 2 bases; bases with no gene match: 10. The CDR3 runs to 18 residues. The CDR3 DNA sequence: TGTGCCAGCAGTTTAAGTATAGGGACTAGCGGGAGCGGGGAGACCCAGTACTTC. Its translation: CASSLSIGTSGSGETQYF.

This clonotype has a handful of counts. V gene TRBV4-1 combines with J gene TRBJ2-7; 12 positions match TRBD2. Germline V gene lookup returns CDR1 MGHRA and CDR2 YSYEKL. The V segment lost 2 bases and the J segment 4 bases; nucleotides outside the gene matches: 3. The CDR3 is made up of 15 amino acids. In DNA, the CDR3 is TGCGCCAGCAGCCAACTCGGGACTAGCGGGTACGAGCAGTACTTC. Its protein product is CASSQLGTSGYEQYF.

V and J are TRBV27 and TRBJ2-5; D is possibly TRBD1 (6 bases). The CDR3 loop spans 13 amino acids. Between the trimmed V and J ends, which lost 6 bases and 2 bases, there was a span of 10 bases. Germline V lookup: CDR1 MNHEY, CDR2 SMNVEV (reference sequence). CDR3 region: CASRNRAQETQYF. The CDR3, as DNA: TGTGCCAGCAGGAACAGGGCTCAAGAGACCCAGTACTTC.

The chain combines TRBV2 with TRBJ2-7, with D perhaps matching TRBD2 (6 bases). Trimming removed 6 bases at V and 3 bases at J, with 15 bases between. The CDR3 is 14 residues long. Germline assignment: CDR1 SNHLY and CDR2 FYNNEI. The chain's CDR3 is CASRPVGTFYEQYF. DNA of the CDR3: TGTGCCAGCAGGCCCGTGGGGACTTTCTACGAGCAGTACTTC.

This clonotype was counted at least ten times. The genes are TRBV12-3 or TRBV12-4 and TRBJ2-4; 13 bases are a match to TRBD2. V gave up 0 bases and J gave up 3 bases; unmatched junction bases: 2. The length of the CDR3 is 17 residues. The CDR3 loop is CASSLAGLAGDKNIQYF. DNA of the CDR3: TGTGCCAGCAGTTTAGCCGGACTAGCGGGGGACAAAAACATTCAGTACTTC.

Notes on this clonotype: With a much larger clone just one base away, this may be a read error. The chain carries TRBV7-9 and TRBJ2-5, with D unclear. Germline CDR1 reads SEHNR; CDR2 reads FQNEAQ (reference sequence). Trimming stripped 6 bases from V and 4 bases from J, with 9 bases between. The CDR3 extends over 12 amino acids. In nucleotides, the CDR3 is TGTGCCAGCAGTATAGTCCGAGAGACCCAGTACTTC. Translated, it gives CASSIVRETQYF.

This chain uses TRBV5-4 with TRBJ2-1; D tentatively reads TRBD1 or TRBD2 (5 bases each). Germline lookup yields CDR1 SGHNT and CDR2 YYREEE (reference sequence). The CDR3 sequence is 14 residues long. V was pared by 2 bases and J by 6 bases, with 12 bases between. The CDR3 coding sequence is TGTGCCAGCAGCTTAAGGGGAGCAACCAATGAGCAGTTCTTC. This translates into CASSLRGATNEQFF. The full variable domain, rest sourced from reference TRBV5-4 and TRBJ2-1, is ETGVTQSPTHLIKTRGQQVTLRCSSQSGHNTVSWYQQALGQGPQFIFQYYREEENGRGNFPPRFSGLQFPNYSSELNVNALELDDSALYLCASSLRGATNEQFFGPGTRLTVL.

A note on this clonotype: The junction departs from the called germline gene at one end, perhaps through a read error. V is TRBV12-3 or TRBV12-4 and J is TRBJ2-1; TRBD2 agrees at 13 bases. The CDR3 runs to 16 residues. The CDR3 DNA sequence: TGTGCCAGCAGTGCGAGGACTAGCGGGAGTACCGATGAGCGGTTCTTC. This codes for CASSARTSGSTDERFF.

The table lists this clonotype with many counts. The gene calls are TRBV27 and TRBJ2-7, with 7 bases aligning to TRBD2. The J segment lost 3 bases and the V segment lost 3 bases, leaving 5 bases of the junction unmatched. The CDR3 has 14 amino acids. The germline V gene encodes CDR1 MNHEY and CDR2 SMNVEV (reference sequence). CDR3 sequence reads: CASSFASGDYEQYF. DNA for the CDR3: TGTGCCAGCAGTTTTGCTAGCGGAGACTACGAGCAGTACTTC.

V gene TRBV20-1 combines with J gene TRBJ2-7; the D gene is possibly TRBD2 (5 bases). The end of the DNA fits TRBJ2-5 better, so the J call may be wrong. This CDR3 spans 18 amino acids. Germline lookup yields CDR1 DFQATT and CDR2 SNEGSKA (reference sequence). CDR3 loop: CSASGEPPTDPSAGTQYF. The CDR3 bases are TGCAGTGCTAGTGGGGAGCCCCCAACTGACCCGTCGGCCGGGACCCAGTACTTC.

This clonotype was found a few times. This chain uses TRBV20-1 with TRBJ1-1; a possible D gene is TRBD1 (5 bases). Deletions cut 7 bases from V and 2 bases from J, with 17 bases between. Per germline, CDR1 DFQATT and CDR2 SNEGSKA (reference sequence). CDR3 size: 14 residues. CDR3 DNA sequence: TGCAGTGTCTCCTCGGGGGAGTTCAACACTGAAGCTTTCTTT. Protein sequence: CSVSSGEFNTEAFF.

This clonotype has a handful of counts. The rearrangement uses TRBV27 and TRBJ2-1; D possibly corresponds to TRBD2 (6 bases). This CDR3 region has 14 residues. The V end was cut by 3 bases, the J end by 1 base, with 7 bases between. Germline V gene data show CDR1 as MNHEY and CDR2 as SMNVEV (reference sequence). CDR3 region: CASSFRESYNEQFF. In nucleotides, the CDR3 is TGTGCCAGCAGTTTCCGGGAGTCCTACAATGAGCAGTTCTTC.

This clonotype was seen more than once but under ten times. The chain employs TRBV29-1 and TRBJ1-5; unclear D gene. Trimming stripped 0 bases from V and 2 bases from J, with 11 bases between. There are 15 residues in the CDR3. Germline V gene lookup returns CDR1 SQVTM and CDR2 ANQGSEA. CDR3 bases: TGCAGCGTTGAAGACGCTCAGGAGGGCAATCAGCCCCAGCATTTT. Translated, it gives CSVEDAQEGNQPQHF.

To note about this clonotype: Just one base apart from a much larger clone, this may be a read error. V and J are TRBV27 and TRBJ2-1; D unclear. The CDR3 loop spans 12 amino acids. Germline assignment: CDR1 MNHEY and CDR2 SMNVEV (reference sequence). Deletions cut 3 bases from V and 5 bases from J, with 5 bases between. The CDR3 loop reads CASSFYNNEQFF. CDR3 in DNA: TGTGCCAGCAGTTTCTACAACAATGAGCAGTTCTTC.

This chain joins TRBV11-1 and TRBJ2-1, with 10 bases aligning to TRBD2. Trimming removed 0 bases from V and 8 bases from J; junction bases left unmatched: 7. This CDR3 region has 16 residues. Germline V gene lookup returns CDR1 SGHAT and CDR2 FQDESV (reference sequence). This CDR3 reads CASSLAQSSGSYEQFF. The CDR3 DNA reads as TGTGCCAGCAGCTTAGCGCAGTCTAGCGGGAGTTATGAGCAGTTCTTC.

This sequence joins TRBV13 and TRBJ2-3; 10 positions agree with TRBD1. CDR3 length: 15 residues. After removal of 2 bases from V and 7 bases from J, the junction contained 6 bases not matched to a gene. Germline CDR1 PRHDT, CDR2 FYEKMQ (reference sequence). CDR3 in DNA: TGTGCCAGCAGCTTACGGGGACAGGGGTGGCATACGCAGTATTTT. The encoded protein is CASSLRGQGWHTQYF.

Comment on this clonotype: At one of its ends the junction is not consistent with the germline gene, which may arise from a read error. This chain connects TRBV3-1 to TRBJ2-4; the match to TRBD2 covers 10 bases. This CDR3 is built from 16 residues. Germline V gene data show CDR1 as LGHDT and CDR2 as YNNKEL (reference sequence). CDR3 protein: CASGQLAGTVTREQYF. CDR3 DNA sequence: TGTGCCAGCGGCCAACTAGCGGGGACGGTTACCAGGGAGCAGTACTTC.